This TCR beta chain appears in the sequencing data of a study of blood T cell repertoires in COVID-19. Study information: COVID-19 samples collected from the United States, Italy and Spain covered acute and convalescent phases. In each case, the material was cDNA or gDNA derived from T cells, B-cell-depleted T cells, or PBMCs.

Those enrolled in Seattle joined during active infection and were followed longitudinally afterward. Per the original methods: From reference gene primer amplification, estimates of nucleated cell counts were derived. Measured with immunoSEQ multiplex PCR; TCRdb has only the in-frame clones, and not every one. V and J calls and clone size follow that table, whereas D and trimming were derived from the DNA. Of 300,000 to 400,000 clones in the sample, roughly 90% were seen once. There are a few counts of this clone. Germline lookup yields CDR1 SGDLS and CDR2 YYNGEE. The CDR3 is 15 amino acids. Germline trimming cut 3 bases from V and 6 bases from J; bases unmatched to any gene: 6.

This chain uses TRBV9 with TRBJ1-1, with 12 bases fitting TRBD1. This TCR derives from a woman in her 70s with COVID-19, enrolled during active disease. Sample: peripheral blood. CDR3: CASSGGGQGAAEAFF. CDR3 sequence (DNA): TGTGCCAGCAGCGGAGGGGGACAGGGGGCCGCTGAAGCTTTCTTT.